This T cell receptor beta chain stems from a study of response to subunit inactivated influenza vaccine. Findings and caveats of the study: With each seasonal influenza vaccination, the authors suggested, few new T cells are recruited.

TCRdb used MiXCR to reprocess the RT-PCR reads, holding one entry per CDR3 protein. The table has about 540,000 distinct CDR3 sequences, 13% to 15% seen once; the top ten hold around 10%. This clonotype has a handful of counts. What it binds is unknown. This CDR3 is 14 amino acids long. Germline values: CDR1 ENHRY, CDR2 SYGVKD. V was clipped by 0 bases and J by 5 bases, with 10 bases between them. Material: PBMCs from blood, obtained 12 days after vaccination. This receptor was taken from a man in his fifties who received an inactivated influenza vaccine. The gene calls are TRBV10-3 and TRBJ2-5, with D perhaps matching TRBD2 (5 bases). CDR3 protein: CAISESLAQETQYF. CDR3 nucleotides: TGTGCCATCAGTGAGTCTCTAGCCCAGGAGACCCAGTACTTC.